One T cell receptor beta chain is described in this entry. The antigen remains unidentified. This entry comes from a study of T cell responses to AZD1222 COVID-19 vaccine. Clones were sequenced by immunoSEQ multiplex PCR, and TCRdb holds only the in-frame ones, with some missing. The table has approximately 190,000 clones, 85% to 95% seen once. General observations from the study: Most donors were white British, females outnumbered males, and clonal diversity was possibly underestimated.

Sequenced material: peripheral blood, taken on day 0 of AZD1222 vaccination. This TCR was recovered from an adult in good health.

The CDR3 loop reads CASRGDRVRGYTF. The DNA of the CDR3 is TGTGCCAGCAGAGGCGACAGGGTGAGGGGCTACACCTTC. J is TRBJ1-2 and V is TRBV6-5; 7 bases line up with TRBD1. J was trimmed by 8 bases and V by 6 bases; bases with no gene match: 9. This CDR3 is built from 13 residues. Germline V lookup: CDR1 MNHEY, CDR2 SVGAGI.